The rows below give T cell receptor beta chains drawn from one sample of a study of Ad26.COV2.S vaccination and SARS-CoV-2 variants. The protocol was immunoSEQ multiplex PCR, while the TCRdb copy is restricted to in-frame clones and leaves out a portion. This sample has 350,000 to 400,000 clones, with more than 85% found just once. The material was peripheral blood, obtained in a trial of Ad26.COV2.S vaccine versus placebo. The receptors come from a person aged 18-60 years who received the Ad26.COV2.S COVID-19 vaccine or a placebo. Both conserved end residues are part of each CDR3. Each record gives: V gene, J gene, D gene, clone size, CDR3 protein, CDR3 DNA. A D gene is named only where the DNA matches it firmly. Rows may omit the clone size; those that give it use once, few, many or a size class.

TRBV27	TRBJ2-3	NA	NA	CASRPSNTDTQYF	TGTGCCAGCCGCCCATCCAACACAGATACGCAGTATTTT
TRBV6-5	TRBJ2-1	NA	NA	CASSREGYNEQFF	TGTGCCAGCAGCCGAGAAGGGTACAATGAGCAGTTCTTC
TRBV30	TRBJ1-2	NA	NA	CALLNGFGYGYTF	TGTGCCCTGTTAAATGGTTTTGGCTATGGCTACACCTTC
TRBV18	TRBJ2-7	TRBD2	NA	CASSPYIAGDLSEQYF	TGTGCCAGCTCACCTTATATAGCGGGGGACCTATCCGAGCAGTACTTC
TRBV25-1	TRBJ1-2	NA	NA	CASRDPGYGYTF	TGTGCCAGCAGGGACCCGGGGTATGGCTACACCTTC
TRBV11-3	TRBJ2-3	NA	NA	CASSLNPPDTQYF	TGTGCCAGCAGCTTAAACCCTCCAGATACGCAGTATTTT
TRBV5-1	TRBJ2-5	TRBD2	NA	CASSWDNTSGQETQYF	TGCGCCAGCAGCTGGGACAACACTAGCGGGCAAGAGACCCAGTACTTC
TRBV11-3	TRBJ2-3	TRBD2	NA	CASRGGPTDTQYF	TGTGCCAGCCGGGGGGGCCCCACAGATACGCAGTATTTT
TRBV3-1/TRBV3-2	TRBJ1-1	NA	NA	CASSHGQANTEAFF	TGTGCCAGCAGCCACGGTCAGGCGAACACTGAAGCTTTCTTT
TRBV7-9	TRBJ1-4	NA	NA	CASSPRGSGEKLFF	TGTGCCAGCAGCCCCCGGGGATCAGGGGAAAAACTGTTTTTT
TRBV30	TRBJ1-6	NA	NA	CAWSASVNSPLHF	TGTGCCTGGAGTGCCAGCGTTAATTCACCCCTCCACTTT
TRBV18	TRBJ1-3	NA	NA	CASSPKNSGNTIYF	TGTGCCAGCTCACCAAAGAACTCTGGAAACACCATATATTTT
TRBV6-5	TRBJ1-1	NA	NA	CASSYSSGGNTEAFF	TGTGCCAGCAGTTACTCGTCAGGAGGAAACACTGAAGCTTTCTTT
TRBV29-1	TRBJ2-2	NA	NA	CSVPSGAGELFF	TGCAGCGTTCCGTCCGGCGCCGGGGAGCTGTTTTTT
TRBV4-1	TRBJ2-7	NA	NA	CASSRGTNLDEQYF	TGCGCCAGCAGCCGGGGGACGAACCTAGACGAGCAGTACTTC
TRBV19	TRBJ1-4	NA	once	CASRGEETNEKLFF	TGTGCCAGTAGAGGGGAAGAGACTAATGAAAAACTGTTTTTT
TRBV5-1	TRBJ2-3	TRBD2	once	CASSLASGGGNTQYF	TGCGCCAGCAGCTTGGCTAGCGGGGGAGGGAATACGCAGTATTTT
TRBV7-8	TRBJ2-7	NA	NA	CASSRTGSYEQYF	TGTGCCAGCAGTCGAACAGGTTCCTACGAGCAGTACTTC
TRBV10-2	TRBJ2-5	TRBD2	NA	CASSHWTSGGGETQYF	TGCGCCAGCAGCCACTGGACTAGCGGGGGGGGCGAGACCCAGTACTTC
TRBV5-5	TRBJ1-1	NA	NA	CASSSDRRTEAFF	TGTGCCAGCAGCTCCGACAGACGCACTGAAGCTTTCTTT
TRBV4-1	TRBJ1-3	NA	NA	CASSQEPRMNTIYF	TGCGCCAGCAGCCAAGAACCCCGCATGAACACCATATATTTT
TRBV5-1	TRBJ1-1	NA	NA	CASSVNMNTEAFF	TGCGCCAGCAGCGTTAACATGAACACTGAAGCTTTCTTT
TRBV3-1/TRBV3-2	TRBJ1-4	NA	NA	CASSRWSTNEKLFF	TGTGCCAGCAGCCGCTGGTCGACTAATGAAAAACTGTTTTTT
TRBV3-1/TRBV3-2	TRBJ1-1	TRBD1	NA	CASSLGTGHTEAFF	TGTGCCAGCAGCCTGGGGACAGGGCACACTGAAGCTTTCTTT
TRBV5-5	TRBJ1-1	NA	NA	CASSLAVGRFEGTEAFF	TGTGCCAGCAGCTTGGCAGTAGGGCGTTTCGAGGGCACTGAAGCTTTCTTT
TRBV11-2	TRBJ2-3	NA	once	CASSKITDTQYF	TGTGCCAGCAGCAAAATCACAGATACGCAGTATTTT
TRBV2	TRBJ2-1	TRBD2	NA	CASSGLAGYNEQFF	TGTGCCAGCAGTGGACTAGCGGGCTACAATGAGCAGTTCTTC
TRBV20-1	TRBJ1-6	NA	NA	CSASGDSYNSPLHF	TGCAGTGCTAGTGGGGACTCCTATAATTCACCCCTCCACTTT
TRBV5-1	TRBJ1-1	TRBD1	NA	CASRTGVEAFF	TGCGCCAGCAGGACAGGGGTTGAAGCTTTCTTT
TRBV10-3	TRBJ2-2	NA	NA	CAIKSLAPTGELFF	TGTGCCATCAAATCGCTAGCACCCACCGGGGAGCTGTTTTTT
TRBV5-1	TRBJ1-6	NA	NA	CASSAGPGSYSPLHF	TGCGCCAGCAGCGCCGGGCCAGGGTCGTATTCACCCCTCCACTTT
TRBV19	TRBJ2-2	NA	few	CASSIFGGDTGELFF	TGTGCCAGTAGTATTTTCGGGGGCGATACCGGGGAGCTGTTTTTT
TRBV5-4	TRBJ1-2	NA	NA	CASTTNRVDGYTF	TGTGCCAGCACCACGAACAGGGTCGATGGCTACACCTTC
TRBV5-8	TRBJ2-7	TRBD1	NA	CASSPPWGQGTDEQYF	TGTGCCAGCAGCCCCCCTTGGGGACAGGGTACGGACGAGCAGTACTTC
TRBV6-2/TRBV6-3	TRBJ2-2	TRBD1	NA	CASSRTGGLGELFF	TGTGCCAGCAGCCGGACAGGGGGGTTGGGGGAGCTGTTTTTT